The rows below give T cell receptor beta chains drawn from one sample of a study of response to subunit inactivated influenza vaccine. MiXCR, applied by TCRdb to the RT-PCR reads, yields one record per CDR3 protein. Among 530,000 or so distinct CDR3 sequences listed, about 15% were seen once. This material consisted of PBMCs from blood, taken 11 to 12 days after vaccination. These receptors were taken from a man between 50 and 59 years old who received an inactivated influenza vaccine. CDR3s include the opening cysteine and the closing phenylalanine or tryptophan. A D gene is named only where the DNA matches it firmly. A row's size may be missing; if present it is once, few, many or a size class.

V gene: TRBV30; J gene: TRBJ2-5; D gene: .; clone size: .; CDR3 protein: CAWSGRGQETQYF; CDR3 DNA: TGTGCCTGGAGTGGGAGGGGGCAGGAGACCCAGTACTTC
V gene: TRBV3-1; J gene: TRBJ2-5; D gene: .; clone size: .; CDR3 protein: CASSQDLRQIQETQYF; CDR3 DNA: TGTGCCAGCAGCCAAGATCTACGGCAGATCCAAGAGACCCAGTACTTC
V gene: TRBV30; J gene: TRBJ1-6; D gene: .; clone size: .; CDR3 protein: CAWSRDGNSPLHF; CDR3 DNA: TGTGCCTGGAGTCGGGACGGCAATTCACCCCTCCACTTT
V gene: TRBV24-1; J gene: TRBJ2-3; D gene: .; clone size: .; CDR3 protein: CATSSRGQADTQYF; CDR3 DNA: TGTGCCACCAGTTCTCGGGGCCAGGCAGATACGCAGTATTTT
V gene: TRBV11-2; J gene: TRBJ2-5; D gene: .; clone size: few; CDR3 protein: CASSLRQSRGRETQYF; CDR3 DNA: TGTGCCAGCAGCTTAAGACAAAGCAGAGGTAGAGAGACCCAGTACTTC
V gene: TRBV4-3; J gene: TRBJ2-1; D gene: TRBD2; clone size: few; CDR3 protein: CASSQDPASGRYNEQFF; CDR3 DNA: TGCGCCAGCAGCCAAGATCCGGCTAGCGGGAGGTACAATGAGCAGTTCTTC
V gene: TRBV5-1; J gene: TRBJ2-3; D gene: .; clone size: .; CDR3 protein: CASSFKRDTQYF; CDR3 DNA: TGCGCCAGCAGCTTTAAGAGAGATACGCAGTATTTT
V gene: TRBV29-1; J gene: TRBJ2-7; D gene: .; clone size: few; CDR3 protein: CSYGQGGYEQYF; CDR3 DNA: TGCAGCTACGGACAGGGAGGGTACGAGCAGTACTTC
V gene: TRBV20-1; J gene: TRBJ1-4; D gene: .; clone size: few; CDR3 protein: CSAGIPGNEKLFF; CDR3 DNA: TGCAGTGCCGGCATCCCCGGGAATGAAAAACTGTTTTTT
V gene: TRBV12-3/TRBV12-4; J gene: TRBJ1-5; D gene: .; clone size: few; CDR3 protein: CASSRRNSNQCQHF; CDR3 DNA: TGTGCCAGCAGCCGTCGAAATAGCAATCAGTGCCAGCATTTT
V gene: TRBV7-2; J gene: TRBJ1-5; D gene: .; clone size: few; CDR3 protein: CASSLPGGGNQPQHF; CDR3 DNA: TGTGCCAGCAGCCTCCCGGGAGGGGGCAATCAGCCCCAGCATTTT
V gene: TRBV11-2; J gene: TRBJ2-1; D gene: TRBD2; clone size: .; CDR3 protein: CASSPALGLAGGGEQFF; CDR3 DNA: TGTGCCAGCAGCCCCGCCCTGGGACTAGCGGGAGGGGGTGAGCAGTTCTTC
V gene: TRBV12-3/TRBV12-4; J gene: TRBJ1-2; D gene: .; clone size: few; CDR3 protein: CASSSSPGVWSYGYTF; CDR3 DNA: TGTGCCAGCAGTTCCAGTCCGGGGGTTTGGTCGTATGGCTACACCTTC
V gene: TRBV4-3; J gene: TRBJ2-7; D gene: TRBD2; clone size: few; CDR3 protein: CASSQALAGVSEQYF; CDR3 DNA: TGCGCCAGCAGCCAAGCGCTAGCGGGAGTCTCCGAGCAGTACTTC
V gene: TRBV3-1; J gene: TRBJ1-3; D gene: .; clone size: .; CDR3 protein: CASSQEKYTIYF; CDR3 DNA: TGTGCCAGCAGCCAAGAGAAGTACACCATATATTTT
V gene: TRBV7-9; J gene: TRBJ2-5; D gene: .; clone size: many; CDR3 protein: CASSLRDSLTETQYF; CDR3 DNA: TGTGCCAGCAGCCTGCGGGACTCACTCACAGAGACCCAGTACTTC
V gene: TRBV28; J gene: TRBJ2-7; D gene: .; clone size: .; CDR3 protein: CASSIMRTERGQYF; CDR3 DNA: TGTGCCAGCAGTATAATGCGGACTGAGCGAGGGCAGTACTTC
V gene: TRBV5-1; J gene: TRBJ1-1; D gene: TRBD1; clone size: .; CDR3 protein: CASGHRGTMNTEAFF; CDR3 DNA: TGCGCCAGCGGACACAGGGGCACAATGAACACTGAAGCTTTCTTT
V gene: TRBV11-2; J gene: TRBJ2-7; D gene: TRBD1; clone size: .; CDR3 protein: CATTPGPTGMSSYEQYF; CDR3 DNA: TGTGCCACCACTCCGGGACCGACAGGGATGAGCTCCTACGAGCAGTACTTC
V gene: TRBV6-5; J gene: TRBJ2-1; D gene: .; clone size: few; CDR3 protein: CASRYSFYNEQFF; CDR3 DNA: TGTGCCAGCAGATACAGCTTCTACAATGAGCAGTTCTTC
V gene: TRBV7-9; J gene: TRBJ2-3; D gene: .; clone size: .; CDR3 protein: CASSARTIHRNTQYF; CDR3 DNA: TGTGCCAGCAGCGCCAGGACTATTCACCGGAATACGCAGTATTTT
V gene: TRBV7-9; J gene: TRBJ2-1; D gene: .; clone size: .; CDR3 protein: CASSLDLVAVEQFF; CDR3 DNA: TGTGCCAGCAGCTTAGACTTGGTAGCCGTGGAGCAGTTCTTC
V gene: TRBV7-9; J gene: TRBJ2-2; D gene: .; clone size: .; CDR3 protein: CASSFGAGRLPGELFF; CDR3 DNA: TGTGCCAGCAGCTTTGGGGCAGGGCGCCTCCCCGGGGAGCTGTTTTTT
V gene: TRBV12-3/TRBV12-4; J gene: TRBJ2-1; D gene: TRBD2; clone size: few; CDR3 protein: CASGGRKNNEQFF; CDR3 DNA: TGTGCCAGCGGCGGGAGGAAAAACAATGAGCAGTTCTTC
V gene: TRBV5-1; J gene: TRBJ2-2; D gene: .; clone size: few; CDR3 protein: CASSQTGPNTGELFF; CDR3 DNA: TGCGCCAGCAGCCAAACGGGACCGAACACCGGGGAGCTGTTTTTT